This entry lists 20 T cell receptor beta chains sequenced from one sample in a study of human T cells and chemical hapten exposure. Regarding time point: patch test 3, about 24 weeks after DPC sensitization. Treatment noted: therapeutic diphenylcyclopropenone sensitization with weekly scalp DPC. TCRdb ran MiXCR on the RACE reads and lists one entry per CDR3 protein. The sample has some 110,000 distinct CDR3 sequences, nearly 35% seen once; the top ten hold roughly 2.7%. Sequencing was performed on whole blood, taken in connection with sensitization to the hapten diphenylcyclopropenone (DPC). The receptors were sampled from a middle-aged man with alopecia areata. Some clones in this sample may be carry-over from other donors' samples.

The chain joins TRBV30 to TRBJ2-1, with a tentative D call TRBD2 (5 bases). The CDR3 is made up of 14 amino acids. Germline CDR1 is GTSNPN and CDR2 is SVGIG (reference sequence). Trimming took off 8 bases at V and 9 bases at J, with 23 bases between the two ends. CDR3 in DNA: TGTGCCCGGGGTGCGGAGAGTCCACTAAGTGAGCAGTTCTTC. Amino acid sequence: CARGAESPLSEQFF.

This clonotype was counted only a few times. This rearrangement joins TRBV29-1 to TRBJ1-1, with no clear D. The V gene lost 7 bases and the J gene lost 0 bases, with 6 bases spanning the gap. The CDR3 is made up of 11 amino acids. Germline CDR1 and CDR2: SQVTM and ANQGSEA. CDR3 nucleotide sequence: TGCAGCGGATCTCTGAACACTGAAGCTTTCTTT. Protein product: CSGSLNTEAFF. Drawing the rest from reference TRBV29-1 and TRBJ1-1, the complete variable domain is SAVISQKPSRDICQRGTSLTIQCQVDSQVTMMFWYRQQPGQSLTLIATANQGSEATYESGFVIDKFPISRPNLTFSTLTVSNMSPEDSSIYLCSGSLNTEAFFGQGTRLTVV.

V and J are TRBV20-1 and TRBJ2-3; D may be TRBD1 or TRBD2 (7 bases each). The V end was cut by 3 bases, the J end by 7 bases, with 23 bases between. This CDR3 has 16 amino acids. The germline V gene encodes CDR1 DFQATT and CDR2 SNEGSKA (reference sequence). The CDR3 region has the DNA TGCAGTGCTAGCCAAAGGGAGGGGGCAGGAGGGTATACGCAGTATTTT. It translates to CSASQREGAGGYTQYF.

The gene calls are TRBV24-1 and TRBJ2-6; a weak D match, TRBD1 (6 bases). Trimming left V 2 bases short and J 1 base short, with 8 bases between. The CDR3 consists of 16 residues. Germline lookup yields CDR1 KGHDR and CDR2 SFDVKD. The CDR3 is CATSDSQGSGANVLTF. The CDR3, as DNA: TGTGCCACCAGTGATTCACAGGGTTCTGGGGCCAACGTCCTGACTTTC.

The chain uses TRBV24-1 and TRBJ2-2, with D uncertain. Between the trimmed V and J ends, which lost 0 bases and 4 bases, there was a span of 5 bases. The germline V gene has CDR1 KGHDR and CDR2 SFDVKD. CDR3 length: 14 amino acids. The CDR3 coding sequence is TGTGCCACCAGTGATTTGCATCGCACCGGGGAGCTGTTTTTT. Its translation: CATSDLHRTGELFF.

The V and J genes are TRBV19 and TRBJ2-7; no definite D call. The CDR3 is made up of 10 amino acids. Trimming left V 7 bases short and J 6 bases short, with 7 bases between. Germline CDR1 LNHDA, CDR2 SQIVND (reference sequence). The CDR3 bases are TGTGCCAGTACCATGAGCGAGCAGTACGTC. Residues: CASTMSEQYV.

The CDR3 DNA is TGCAGTGGGTTAGCGGGAGGGTACGAGCAGTACTTC. Its protein is CSGLAGGYEQYF. The J gene is TRBJ2-7, the V gene TRBV20-1, with 11 bases matching TRBD2. In germline, CDR1 is DFQATT, CDR2 SNEGSKA (reference sequence). The CDR3 sequence is 12 residues long. After removal of 7 bases from V and 4 bases from J, the junction contained 3 bases not matched to a gene.

The chain joins TRBV6-1 to TRBJ2-7, with D possibly TRBD2 on 6 matching bases. Trimming removed 1 base from V and 9 bases from J, with 16 bases in between. The CDR3 loop spans 14 amino acids. Germline V gene lookup returns CDR1 MNHNS and CDR2 SASEGT. CDR3 loop: CASSEDLVVEGQYV. The CDR3 nucleotides read TGTGCCAGCAGTGAAGACCTGGTGGTGGAGGGGCAGTACGTC.

Ten or more counts support this clonotype. This chain connects TRBV2 to TRBJ1-1; 8 bases line up with TRBD1. With 5 bases clipped from V and 6 bases from J, the junction kept 5 bases outside the gene matches. This CDR3 region has 13 residues. CDR1 and CDR2 (germline): SNHLY, FYNNEI. The CDR3 region has the DNA TGTGCCAGCAGTTTATTACAGGGGGCTGAAGCTTTCTTT. It codes for CASSLLQGAEAFF.

V is TRBV20-1 and J is TRBJ2-3; D perhaps matches TRBD2 (5 bases). The ends were cut back, 5 bases at V and 6 bases at J, with 9 bases in the middle. This CDR3 contains 11 residues. Germline V gene sequence: CDR1 DFQATT, CDR2 SNEGSKA (reference sequence). The CDR3 region is CSAPDFDTQYF. In DNA form, the CDR3 reads TGCAGTGCTCCGGACTTCGATACGCAGTATTTT.

The J gene is TRBJ2-7, the V gene TRBV2, with 7 positions matching TRBD1. The CDR3 runs to 17 residues. V lost 3 bases to trimming and J lost 5 bases; unmatched junction nucleotides: 16. Germline-derived CDR1 and CDR2 are SNHLY and FYNNEI. The CDR3 coding sequence is TGTGCCAGCAGTGACAGGATAAAGCCGGGACAGAAAGACGAGCAGTACTTC. Residues: CASSDRIKPGQKDEQYF.

This clonotype was counted only a few times. V and J are TRBV7-8 and TRBJ1-3; unclear D gene. This CDR3 region has 18 residues. Germline loops: CDR1 SGHVS, CDR2 FQNEAQ. Trimming left V 2 bases short and J 0 bases short, with 17 bases between. CDR3 amino acids: CASSLSLDGAVSGNTIYF. The CDR3 nucleotides are TGTGCCAGCAGCTTAAGTTTGGACGGAGCCGTCTCTGGAAACACCATATATTTT.

The chain employs TRBV7-9 and TRBJ2-3; unclear D gene. The germline V gene encodes CDR1 SEHNR and CDR2 FQNEAQ (reference sequence). The CDR3 has 12 amino acids. V lost 0 bases, J lost 8 bases, and 6 bases lay in between. The CDR3, as DNA: TGTGCCAGCAGCTTAGCGGATGGTACGCAGTATTTT. This codes for CASSLADGTQYF.

The table lists this clonotype with a few counts. The V and J genes are TRBV5-1 and TRBJ2-3, with D unclear. The CDR3 has 15 residues. V lost 0 bases to trimming and J lost 6 bases, with 14 bases between them. CDR1 and CDR2 (germline): SGHRS, YFSETQ. The CDR3 DNA is TGCGCCAGCAGCTTGGATGGGGATGTGGTCGATACGCAGTATTTT. It encodes CASSLDGDVVDTQYF.

The chain carries TRBV27 and TRBJ2-7; 9 positions agree with TRBD2. This CDR3 has 15 amino acids. Per germline, CDR1 MNHEY and CDR2 SMNVEV (reference sequence). V dropped 0 bases and J dropped 3; count of bases not matched to a gene: 3. The CDR3 protein is CASSLSWTSDYEQYF. CDR3 DNA: TGTGCCAGCAGTTTATCGTGGACTAGCGACTACGAGCAGTACTTC.

In its sample, this clonotype was seen a few times. The chain carries TRBV4-3 and TRBJ1-3, with 7 bases lining up with TRBD1. The germline V gene encodes CDR1 LGHNA and CDR2 YSLEER. The V gene end was trimmed by 4 bases and the J gene end by 4 bases; junction bases not matched to a gene: 7. This CDR3 is 15 amino acids long. The CDR3 nucleotides are TGCGCCAGCAGCCCCCGACAGGGTTCAGGAAACACCATATATTTT. This encodes CASSPRQGSGNTIYF.

This chain connects TRBV5-4 to TRBJ1-1; 7 nucleotides line up with TRBD1. With 5 bases clipped from V and 3 bases from J, the junction kept 7 bases outside the gene matches. The CDR3 totals 14 residues. Germline CDR1 and CDR2: SGHNT and YYREEE (reference sequence). The CDR3 coding sequence is TGTGCCAGCAGGGTACAGGGGATGGACACTGAAGCTTTCTTT. This gives the protein CASRVQGMDTEAFF.

This chain uses TRBV10-3 with TRBJ2-5, with D perhaps TRBD1 (5 bases). This CDR3 has 14 amino acids. Germline V gives CDR1 ENHRY, CDR2 SYGVKD. V gave up 5 bases and J gave up 2 bases, with 12 bases separating them. The CDR3 reads CAISLTGEQETQYF. The CDR3 nucleotides read TGTGCCATCAGTTTAACAGGAGAACAAGAGACCCAGTACTTC.

CDR3 in DNA: TGCAGCGTTGAAGGATGGACAGGGACTGGAAACACCATATATTTT. It translates to CSVEGWTGTGNTIYF. The chain couples TRBV29-1 to TRBJ1-3; TRBD1 agrees at 8 bases. This CDR3 spans 15 amino acids. Per germline, CDR1 SQVTM and CDR2 ANQGSEA. Losses at the gene ends were 1 base for V and 2 bases for J; bases not matched to a gene: 4. The full variable domain, rest sourced from reference TRBV29-1 and TRBJ1-3, is SAVISQKPSRDICQRGTSLTIQCQVDSQVTMMFWYRQQPGQSLTLIATANQGSEATYESGFVIDKFPISRPNLTFSTLTVSNMSPEDSSIYLCSVEGWTGTGNTIYFGEGSWLTVV.

In the case of this clonotype: The junction differs from germline at one of its ends, possibly a read error. V usage is TRBV5-1 and J usage is TRBJ2-7; D not resolved. CDR1 and CDR2 from the germline V gene are SGHRS and YFSETQ. This CDR3 is built from 14 residues. CDR3 in amino acids: CAGSQIGEVDEQYF. The CDR3 bases are TGCGCCGGCAGCCAAATTGGAGAAGTCGACGAGCAGTACTTC.